The next 18 T cell receptor beta chains were all read from a single sample in a study of post-analysis software for immune sequencing data. Study-wide points: Elevated frequency relative to controls characterized several TRBV segments in patients, TRBV5-6, TRBV5-1 and TRBV20-1 among them.

For these TCRs, the target antigens are not known. Carried by the TCR beta cDNA libraries were unique molecular identifiers. Each CDR3 protein is one row after TCRdb ran MiXCR on the PCR reads. This table holds around 250,000 distinct CDR3 sequences, about 40% found once. Sequenced sample: blood. The source is a girl aged 5 to 17 with multiple sclerosis.

This clonotype was detected ten times or more. V usage is TRBV4-1 and J usage is TRBJ2-3; possible D gene TRBD1, 5 bases. The CDR3 consists of 14 residues. V shed 5 bases and J shed 2 bases, with 11 bases lying between them. In germline, CDR1 is MGHRA, CDR2 YSYEKL. The CDR3 region has the DNA TGCGCCAGCAGCATCACGGACACCACAGATACGCAGTATTTT. It codes for CASSITDTTDTQYF.

This rearrangement joins TRBV5-1 to TRBJ2-1; D unclear. The germline V gene encodes CDR1 SGHRS and CDR2 YFSETQ. The V end lost 3 bases, the J end lost 7 bases, and 17 bases lay between the germline ends. The CDR3 extends over 15 amino acids. The CDR3 DNA reads as TGCGCCAGCAGCTACACAGTCCCGATAGGGAATGAGCAGTTCTTC. Translated: CASSYTVPIGNEQFF.

This clonotype was seen repeatedly, ten times or more. The chain recombines TRBV20-1 with TRBJ1-5, with a tentative D call TRBD1 (6 bases). V shed 3 bases and J shed 5 bases, with 11 bases lying between them. The length of the CDR3 is 13 residues. Per germline, CDR1 DFQATT and CDR2 SNEGSKA (reference sequence). Here the CDR3 reads CSASGGGDQPQHF. The CDR3 DNA follows: TGCAGTGCTAGTGGGGGGGGCGATCAGCCCCAGCATTTT.

The table lists this clonotype with many counts. The chain uses TRBV5-1 and TRBJ2-5, with a weak D call TRBD1 (5 bases). V was pared by 1 base and J by 5 bases, with 12 bases between. This CDR3 is 14 amino acids long. CDR1 is SGHRS and CDR2 is YFSETQ in the germline V gene. The CDR3 DNA sequence: TGCGCCAGCAGCTTGTGGGGCCAGAGGGAGACCCAGTACTTC. The encoded protein is CASSLWGQRETQYF.

On this clonotype itself: A read error may explain this, as a much larger clone is one base away. V is TRBV13 and J is TRBJ2-3, with D perhaps matching TRBD2 (5 bases). V was shortened by 7 bases and J by 5 bases, with 10 bases between the two germline ends. CDR3 length: 12 residues. CDR1 PRHDT and CDR2 FYEKMQ come from the germline V gene (reference sequence). CDR3 amino acids: CASTRVGDTQYF. As DNA, the CDR3 is TGTGCCAGCACGAGGGTCGGAGATACGCAGTATTTT.

V and J are TRBV27 and TRBJ2-1; 12 bases are a match to TRBD2. Germline V gene data show CDR1 as MNHEY and CDR2 as SMNVEV (reference sequence). V was pared by 4 bases and J by 2 bases, with 3 bases of the junction left unmatched. CDR3 length equals 16 residues. The CDR3: CASSSWTSGAYNEQFF. The CDR3 DNA reads as TGTGCCAGCAGTTCTTGGACTAGCGGGGCCTACAATGAGCAGTTCTTC.

This clonotype was picked up many times. The chain links TRBV20-1 to TRBJ2-3; D unclear. V lost 3 bases, J lost 1 base, and 14 bases lay in between. Germline V gene sequence: CDR1 DFQATT, CDR2 SNEGSKA (reference sequence). This CDR3 spans 15 amino acids. CDR3 nucleotide sequence: TGCAGTGCTAGCTTAAAGGCGCCGGGCACAGATACGCAGTATTTT. Its protein product is CSASLKAPGTDTQYF.

Ten or more counts support this clonotype. This sequence joins TRBV20-1 and TRBJ2-3; TRBD2 agrees at 9 bases. Germline CDR1 and CDR2: DFQATT and SNEGSKA (reference sequence). The length of the CDR3 is 17 residues. After removal of 3 bases from V and 2 bases from J, the junction contained 12 bases not matched to a gene. The CDR3 nucleotides read TGCAGTGCTAGTCGGCCTAGCGGGGACCGGGACACAGATACGCAGTATTTT. It is translated as CSASRPSGDRDTDTQYF.

V gene TRBV20-1 combines with J gene TRBJ2-3, with 10 bases that match TRBD1. Unmatched junction bases numbered 7, after V lost 5 bases and J lost 2 bases. CDR3 length: 15 residues. The germline V gene has CDR1 DFQATT and CDR2 SNEGSKA (reference sequence). The CDR3 loop reads CSALRDRGFTDTQYF. DNA of the CDR3: TGCAGTGCTCTTCGGGACAGGGGCTTCACAGATACGCAGTATTTT.

The chain couples TRBV10-3 to TRBJ2-5, with D possibly being TRBD2 (6 bases). The germline V gene encodes CDR1 ENHRY and CDR2 SYGVKD. This CDR3 has 12 amino acids. Between the trimmed V and J ends, which lost 6 bases and 5 bases, there was a span of 10 bases. The chain's CDR3 is CAISISGETQYF. CDR3 DNA sequence: TGTGCCATCAGCATCAGCGGGGAGACCCAGTACTTC.

The J gene is TRBJ1-2, the V gene TRBV29-1; a weak D match, TRBD1 (6 bases). V was clipped by 5 bases and J by 0 bases, with 10 bases between them. CDR1 and CDR2 (germline): SQVTM, ANQGSEA. The CDR3 covers 13 residues. The CDR3 sequence: CSVTGHTNYGYTF. The CDR3 DNA follows: TGCAGCGTTACGGGACACACTAACTATGGCTACACCTTC.

The chain recombines TRBV6-2 or TRBV6-3 with TRBJ2-1, with 7 positions matching TRBD2. The CDR3 length is 13 residues. J was trimmed by 3 bases and V by 7 bases; bases with no gene match: 3. Per germline, CDR1 MNHEY and CDR2 SVGEGT. The CDR3 region is CASKPGGYNEQFF. CDR3 nucleotides: TGTGCCAGCAAGCCGGGGGGCTACAATGAGCAGTTCTTC.

A note on this clonotype: This may be a read error: a much more frequent sequence differs by one nucleotide. The V gene is TRBV6-4, the J gene TRBJ2-5, with TRBD2 matching 12 bases. Trimming cost V 7 bases and J 13 bases; bases outside gene matches: 13. Per the germline V gene, CDR1 is MRHNA and CDR2 is SNTAGT. This CDR3 spans 14 amino acids. This CDR3 is CASKQLAGGHVLYF. The CDR3 DNA follows: TGTGCCAGCAAACAACTAGCGGGAGGCCATGTGCTGTACTTC.

The chain uses TRBV6-2 or TRBV6-3 and TRBJ1-1; 9 bases are shared with TRBD1. The CDR3 loop spans 16 amino acids. Germline CDR1 and CDR2: MNHEY and SVGEGT. V lost 6 bases to trimming and J lost 2 bases; unmatched junction nucleotides: 10. CDR3 in amino acids: CASRHIWTGENTEAFF. The CDR3 bases are TGTGCCAGCAGGCACATCTGGACAGGGGAAAACACTGAAGCTTTCTTT.

In this sample, this clonotype turned up a few times. The genes are TRBV5-1 and TRBJ2-5, with no clear D. The DNA matches TRBJ2-1 better at its end, which makes the J call doubtful. This CDR3 has 15 residues. The germline V gene has CDR1 SGHRS and CDR2 YFSETQ. CDR3 sequence (DNA): TGCGCCAGCAGCGCCGGCGATTATGAAAAAGAGACCCAGTTCTTC. Amino acid sequence: CASSAGDYEKETQFF.

This clonotype was seen more than once but under ten times. This sequence joins TRBV9 and TRBJ1-2; D unclear. The length of the CDR3 is 15 residues. The V end was cut by 4 bases, the J end by 0 bases, with 13 bases between. Germline loops: CDR1 SGDLS, CDR2 YYNGEE. CDR3 sequence reads: CASSPEGESNYGYTF. Written as DNA, the CDR3 is TGTGCCAGCAGCCCCGAGGGCGAATCTAACTATGGCTACACCTTC.

A single count supports this clonotype. The rearrangement links TRBV5-1 to TRBJ2-2; possible D gene TRBD1, 5 bases. Germline V gene data show CDR1 as SGHRS and CDR2 as YFSETQ. Trimming took off 0 bases at V and 7 bases at J, with 13 bases between the two ends. This CDR3 has 15 residues. DNA of the CDR3: TGCGCCAGCAGCTTGGTGATTGGGGCTAGCGGGGAGCTGTTTTTT. This gives the protein CASSLVIGASGELFF.

The chain employs TRBV20-1 and TRBJ1-4, with 7 bases aligning to TRBD1. Germline V gene sequence: CDR1 DFQATT, CDR2 SNEGSKA (reference sequence). The junction had 10 bases not matched to a gene; V was cut back by 6 bases and J by 15 bases. The CDR3 runs to 11 residues. The CDR3 loop reads CSAPGQVGVFF. In DNA, the CDR3 is TGCAGTGCACCCGGACAGGTTGGGGTGTTTTTT.